The 29 T cell receptor beta chains reported below all come from one sample, sequenced in a study of cytomegalovirus exposure and HLA in healthy donors. This table comes from immunoSEQ multiplex PCR, and its TCRdb copy is limited to in-frame clones, with some not included. The sample contains approximately 150,000 clones, around 86% of which appear only once. The specimen was PBMCs. All receptors come from a man aged 18 to 30 in good health and CMV-seropositive.

CDR3 DNA sequence: TGTGCCACCAGCGAGGATACCGGGGAGCTGTTTTTT. Its translation is CATSEDTGELFF. V gene TRBV15 combines with J gene TRBJ2-2; D is ambiguous. Trimming removed 5 bases from V and 5 bases from J, with 6 bases in between. There are 12 residues in the CDR3. Germline-derived CDR1 and CDR2 are LNHNV and YYDKDF (reference sequence). The whole variable domain, filled in from reference TRBV15 and TRBJ2-2, reads DAMVIQNPRYQVTQFGKPVTLSCSQTLNHNVMYWYQQKSSQAPKLLFHYYDKDFNNEADTPDNFQSRRPNTSFCFLDIRSPGLGDTAMYLCATSEDTGELFFGEGSRLTVL.

This sequence joins TRBV5-1 and TRBJ2-7; TRBD2 is a possible D gene (6 bases). CDR3 size: 14 residues. In germline, CDR1 is SGHRS, CDR2 YFSETQ. V lost 2 bases, J lost 1 base, and 10 bases lay in between. The CDR3 bases are TGCGCCAGCAGCTTCTCGGGGGATTCCTACGAGCAGTACTTC. This gives the protein CASSFSGDSYEQYF.

J is TRBJ1-1 and V is TRBV18; 7 positions match TRBD1. Germline assignment: CDR1 KGHSH and CDR2 LQKENI. With 3 bases clipped from V and 0 bases from J, the junction kept 4 bases outside the gene matches. This CDR3 spans 15 amino acids. Here the CDR3 DNA reads TGTGCCAGCTCACCCTCGACAGGGATGAACACTGAAGCTTTCTTT. The encoded protein is CASSPSTGMNTEAFF. The variable domain in full, with the rest retrieved from reference TRBV18 and TRBJ1-1, is NAGVMQNPRHLVRRRGQEARLRCSPMKGHSHVYWYRQLPEEGLKFMVYLQKENIIDESGMPKERFSAEFPKEGPSILRIQQVVRGDSAAYFCASSPSTGMNTEAFFGQGTRLTVV.

This chain joins TRBV29-1 and TRBJ2-7, with TRBD2 matching over 14 bases. J lost 4 bases, V lost 3 bases, and 2 bases had no gene match. The CDR3 consists of 14 residues. Germline CDR1 SQVTM, CDR2 ANQGSEA. DNA of the CDR3: TGCAGCGTTGAGGGACTAGCGGGAGTTTACGAGCAGTACTTC. This gives the protein CSVEGLAGVYEQYF.

V gene TRBV18 combines with J gene TRBJ1-2; D not resolved. The CDR3 consists of 14 residues. Trimming shortened V by 3 bases and J by 8 bases, and 16 bases separated the two germline ends. Germline CDR1 and CDR2: KGHSH and LQKENI. CDR3 residues: CASSPQEVGSGYTF. CDR3 bases: TGTGCCAGCTCACCCCAGGAGGTTGGGAGCGGCTACACCTTC.

V gene TRBV4-1 combines with J gene TRBJ2-2; D unclear. CDR3 length: 14 residues. CDR1 is MGHRA, CDR2 YSYEKL, per germline. Deletions cut 4 bases from V and 4 bases from J, with 10 bases between. CDR3 sequence (DNA): TGCGCCAGCAGCCCCAGAGGAGTCACCGGGGAGCTGTTTTTT. This encodes CASSPRGVTGELFF.

CDR3 residues: CATSSPGPVYTNQPQHF. As DNA, the CDR3 is TGTGCCACCAGCAGCCCAGGGCCGGTGTATACCAATCAGCCCCAGCATTTT. The chain recombines TRBV15 with TRBJ1-5; possibly TRBD1 for D (5 bases). This CDR3 has 17 residues. The V gene lost 3 bases and the J gene lost 3 bases, with 18 bases spanning the gap. Germline assignment: CDR1 LNHNV and CDR2 YYDKDF (reference sequence).

The V call is TRBV19, the J call TRBJ2-1; a possible D gene is TRBD2 (5 bases). Trimming cost V 8 bases and J 5 bases, with 19 bases left between them. The germline CDR1 and CDR2 sequences are LNHDA and SQIVND (reference sequence). The CDR3 has 15 residues. The CDR3 DNA reads as TGTGCCAGTCGCCTTTTACCCGGGATAAACAATGAGCAGTTCTTC. It encodes CASRLLPGINNEQFF.

The V call is TRBV27, the J call TRBJ1-2, with a weak D call TRBD1 (5 bases). Trimming cost V 4 bases and J 4 bases, with 16 bases left between them. Per germline, CDR1 MNHEY and CDR2 SMNVEV (reference sequence). The CDR3 is 15 residues long. The CDR3 DNA is TGTGCCAGCAGTTACGACAGCGTAGCCTTCTATGGCTACACCTTC. The encoded protein is CASSYDSVAFYGYTF.

The genes are TRBV7-9 and TRBJ1-1; TRBD1 matches 8 bases. V lost 1 base and J lost 8; bases outside the gene matches: 0. Germline values: CDR1 SEHNR, CDR2 FQNEAQ (reference sequence). The CDR3 is 12 residues long. CDR3 nucleotides: TGTGCCAGCAGCTTAGGACAGGGGGAAGCTTTCTTT. As protein: CASSLGQGEAFF. Supplemented by reference TRBV7-9 and TRBJ1-1, the full variable domain reads DTGVSQNPRHKITKRGQNVTFRCDPISEHNRLYWYRQTLGQGPEFLTYFQNEAQLEKSRLLSDRFSAERPKGSFSTLEIQRTEQGDSAMYLCASSLGQGEAFFGQGTRLTVV.

The chain uses TRBV5-1 and TRBJ2-7, with 10 nucleotides matching TRBD2. Trimming at V came to 5 bases and at J to 1 base, leaving 9 bases not matched to a gene. The CDR3 has 16 residues. Germline V gene sequence: CDR1 SGHRS, CDR2 YFSETQ. The CDR3 DNA sequence: TGCGCCAGCAGGTTGAGTACTAGCGGGACATCCTACGAGCAGTACTTC. Protein: CASRLSTSGTSYEQYF. The full variable domain, in which reference TRBV5-1 and TRBJ2-7 provide the parts outside the CDR3, is KAGVTQTPRYLIKTRGQQVTLSCSPISGHRSVSWYQQTPGQGLQFLFEYFSETQRNKGNFPGRFSGRQFSNSRSEMNVSTLELGDSALYLCASRLSTSGTSYEQYFGPGTRLTVT.

The chain joins TRBV7-6 to TRBJ2-5, with 10 nucleotides matching TRBD1. The germline gives CDR1 SGHVS, CDR2 FNYEAQ. There are 16 residues in the CDR3. Trimming cost V 0 bases and J 4 bases; bases outside gene matches: 5. The CDR3 reads CASSLAARDRGETQYF. The CDR3 DNA reads as TGTGCCAGCAGCTTAGCGGCGCGGGACAGGGGAGAGACCCAGTACTTC.

The chain couples TRBV10-3 to TRBJ2-7; 12 bases agree with TRBD1. V was pared by 2 bases and J by 5 bases, with 7 bases of the junction left unmatched. The CDR3 has 16 amino acids. Germline CDR1 and CDR2: ENHRY and SYGVKD. CDR3 DNA sequence: TGTGCCATCAGTGAGCTCCTGGGACAGGGGGCCCACGAGCAGTACTTC. It encodes CAISELLGQGAHEQYF.

The V gene is TRBV7-8, the J gene TRBJ2-3; 7 bases line up with TRBD2. Unmatched junction bases numbered 2, after V lost 5 bases and J lost 3 bases. The CDR3 consists of 13 residues. Germline assignment: CDR1 SGHVS and CDR2 FQNEAQ. The CDR3 nucleotides read TGTGCCAGCAGCAAGGGAGGGACAGATACGCAGTATTTT. It is translated as CASSKGGTDTQYF.

V and J are TRBV5-6 and TRBJ1-1, with TRBD1 identical over 8 bases. Germline assignment: CDR1 SGHDT and CDR2 YYEEEE. The CDR3 totals 14 residues. The J segment lost 1 base and the V segment lost 4 bases, leaving 3 bases of the junction unmatched. The CDR3 DNA is TGTGCCAGCAGCGGCAGGGGGCGGAACACTGAAGCTTTCTTT. Translated: CASSGRGRNTEAFF.

V usage is TRBV9 and J usage is TRBJ1-1; TRBD1 aligns across 10 bases. Per the germline V gene, CDR1 is SGDLS and CDR2 is YYNGEE. The CDR3 extends over 15 amino acids. V shed 4 bases and J 2 bases; nucleotides not matched to a gene: 5. The CDR3 here is CASSPRDRGNTEAFF. CDR3 bases: TGTGCCAGCAGCCCACGGGACAGGGGCAACACTGAAGCTTTCTTT.

The rearrangement links TRBV27 to TRBJ1-5; 7 nucleotides match TRBD1. CDR1 and CDR2 (germline): MNHEY, SMNVEV (reference sequence). CDR3 length: 14 residues. The J segment lost 1 base and the V segment lost 6 bases, leaving 3 bases of the junction unmatched. CDR3 sequence (DNA): TGTGCCAGCAGCGAACAGGGGAGCAATCAGCCCCAGCATTTT. Encoded protein: CASSEQGSNQPQHF.

The chain recombines TRBV18 with TRBJ2-1; 9 positions match TRBD1. Germline CDR1 and CDR2: KGHSH and LQKENI. With V trimmed by 6 bases and J by 1 base, 4 bases remained unmatched. The CDR3 consists of 15 residues. The CDR3 loop reads CASSFGTGSYNEQFF. Here the CDR3 DNA reads TGTGCCAGCTCGTTTGGGACAGGGTCCTACAATGAGCAGTTCTTC.

CDR3 DNA: TGTGCCAGCAGCAGCAGACTAGCGGGAGAGGGAGGGGAGCTGTTTTTT. Protein: CASSSRLAGEGGELFF. The chain joins TRBV11-2 to TRBJ2-2; 12 bases fit TRBD2. Germline loops: CDR1 SGHAT, CDR2 FQNNGV. The CDR3 runs to 16 residues. V was clipped by 5 bases and J by 8 bases; unmatched bases: 9. The full variable domain, its missing parts supplied by reference TRBV11-2 and TRBJ2-2, is EAGVAQSPRYKIIEKRQSVAFWCNPISGHATLYWYQQILGQGPKLLIQFQNNGVVDDSQLPKDRFSAERLKGVDSTLKIQPAKLEDSAVYLCASSSRLAGEGGELFFGEGSRLTVL.

The chain is built from TRBV5-3 and TRBJ2-2; TRBD2 aligns across 9 bases. Being an ORF, TRBV5-3 has a function that is uncertain. Germline trimming cut 5 bases from V and 3 bases from J; bases unmatched to any gene: 5. This CDR3 is 15 amino acids long. The CDR3 region is CARRKLAGYTGELFF. The CDR3, as DNA: TGTGCCAGAAGAAAGCTAGCGGGATACACCGGGGAGCTGTTTTTT.

This clone was detected once. The V gene is TRBV18, the J gene TRBJ2-1; 8 nucleotides agree with TRBD1. The CDR3 totals 14 residues. CDR1 and CDR2 (germline): KGHSH, LQKENI. V gave up 6 bases and J gave up 6 bases; unmatched junction bases: 7. This CDR3 is CASSPGTGPNEQFF. CDR3 bases: TGTGCCAGCTCCCCCGGGACAGGCCCCAATGAGCAGTTCTTC.

This chain connects TRBV10-3 to TRBJ2-1; D unclear. Trimming removed 10 bases from V and 3 bases from J, with 4 bases in between. CDR1 is ENHRY and CDR2 is SYGVKD in the germline V gene. CDR3 length equals 10 residues. The CDR3 reads CATFYNEQFF. The CDR3 region has the DNA TGTGCCACTTTCTACAATGAGCAGTTCTTC.

This chain links TRBV19 with TRBJ1-2; D uncertain. V lost 7 bases and J lost 0, with 12 bases in between. CDR3 length: 14 residues. CDR1 is LNHDA, CDR2 SQIVND, per germline (reference sequence). The DNA for the CDR3 is TGTGCCAGTAAAAATTCGTATCCTAACTATGGCTACACCTTC. Encoded protein: CASKNSYPNYGYTF.

This sequence joins TRBV2 and TRBJ1-2; 8 bases align to TRBD1. V lost 6 bases to trimming and J lost 4 bases; unmatched junction nucleotides: 7. CDR1 and CDR2 (germline): SNHLY, FYNNEI. The CDR3 is made up of 14 amino acids. The CDR3 spells CASRDREALYGYTF. The CDR3 bases are TGTGCCAGCAGGGACAGGGAAGCACTCTATGGCTACACCTTC.

CDR3 region: CASSLKRTSGRKDEQFF. DNA for the CDR3: TGTGCCAGCAGCTTAAAGAGGACTAGCGGGAGGAAGGATGAGCAGTTCTTC. The rearrangement joins TRBV7-2 to TRBJ2-1; TRBD2 matches 14 bases. J was trimmed by 8 bases and V by 2 bases; bases with no gene match: 8. The germline V gene has CDR1 SGHTA and CDR2 FQGNSA. This CDR3 has 17 residues.

The chain carries TRBV6-5 and TRBJ1-1; D remains unclear. The germline CDR1 and CDR2 sequences are MNHEY and SVGAGI. The germline V and J ends were trimmed by 8 bases and 4 bases, with 14 bases remaining between them. This CDR3 is 13 amino acids long. CDR3 amino acids: CASLRAKATEAFF. The CDR3 DNA reads as TGTGCCAGCCTGAGGGCCAAGGCCACTGAAGCTTTCTTT.

The chain joins TRBV5-4 to TRBJ2-5, with D maybe TRBD2 (7 bases). The CDR3 extends over 14 amino acids. Germline V CDR1 and CDR2: SGHNT, YYREEE (reference sequence). V was cut by 2 bases and J by 5 bases, with 13 bases left in between. CDR3 sequence (DNA): TGTGCCAGCAGCTTTATGGGGGGGCGTGAGACCCAGTACTTC. It encodes CASSFMGGRETQYF.

The chain is built from TRBV4-2 and TRBJ1-5; D uncertain. CDR1 and CDR2 from the germline V gene are LGHNA and YNFKEQ. CDR3 length equals 15 residues. V was trimmed by 0 bases and J by 0 bases, leaving 6 bases between them. The CDR3 spells CASSQDRSSNQPQHF. CDR3 nucleotides: TGTGCCAGCAGCCAAGATCGGTCTAGCAATCAGCCCCAGCATTTT.

This clone was seen only a few times. The chain employs TRBV27 and TRBJ1-2, with 9 nucleotides matching TRBD1. Losses at the gene ends were 6 bases for V and 3 bases for J; bases not matched to a gene: 2. Germline lookup yields CDR1 MNHEY and CDR2 SMNVEV (reference sequence). The CDR3 is 13 residues long. This CDR3 is CASRRQGDYGYTF. The CDR3 DNA follows: TGTGCCAGCAGGCGACAGGGGGACTATGGCTACACCTTC.